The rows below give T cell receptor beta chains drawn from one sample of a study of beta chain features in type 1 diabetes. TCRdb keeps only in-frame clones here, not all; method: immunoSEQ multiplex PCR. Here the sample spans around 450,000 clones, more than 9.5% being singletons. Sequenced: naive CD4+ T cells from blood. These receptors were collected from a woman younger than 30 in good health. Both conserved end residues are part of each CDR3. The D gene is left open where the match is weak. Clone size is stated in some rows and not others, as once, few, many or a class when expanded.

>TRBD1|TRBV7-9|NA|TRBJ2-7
CASGTTGTSYEQYF
TGTGCCAGCGGCACGACAGGGACCTCCTACGAGCAGTACTTC
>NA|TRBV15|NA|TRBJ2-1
CATSGQGFPSHNEQFF
TGTGCCACCAGCGGGCAGGGTTTCCCCTCACACAATGAGCAGTTCTTC
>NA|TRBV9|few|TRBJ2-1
CASSHINADEQFF
TGTGCCAGCAGCCACATAAACGCAGATGAGCAGTTCTTC
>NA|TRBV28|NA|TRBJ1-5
CASSYGVRQPQHF
TGTGCCAGCAGTTACGGGGTGCGTCAGCCCCAGCATTTT
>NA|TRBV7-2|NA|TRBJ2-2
CASSRRLDLRTGELFF
TGTGCCAGCAGCAGGAGGCTAGATCTCCGCACCGGGGAGCTGTTTTTT
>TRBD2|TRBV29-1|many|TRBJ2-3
CSVRAGGPDTQYF
TGCAGCGTTCGGGCGGGAGGGCCAGATACGCAGTATTTT
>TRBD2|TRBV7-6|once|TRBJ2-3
CASSRTSGEADTQYF
TGTGCCAGCAGCCGGACTAGCGGGGAGGCAGATACGCAGTATTTT
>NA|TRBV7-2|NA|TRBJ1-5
CASSTGFQPQHF
TGTGCCAGCAGCACAGGTTTCCAGCCCCAGCATTTT
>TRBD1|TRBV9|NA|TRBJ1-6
CASSVVSQGALNSPLHF
TGTGCCAGCAGCGTAGTTTCGCAGGGGGCCTTAAATTCACCCCTCCACTTT
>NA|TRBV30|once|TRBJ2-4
CAWSVNMGKNIQYF
TGTGCCTGGAGCGTAAATATGGGCAAAAACATTCAGTACTTC
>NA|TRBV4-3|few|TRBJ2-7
CASSQDGQREQYF
TGCGCCAGCAGCCAGGATGGACAGCGGGAGCAGTACTTC
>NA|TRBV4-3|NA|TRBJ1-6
CASSHDRQPYNSPLHF
TGCGCCAGCAGCCACGACAGACAGCCATATAATTCACCCCTCCACTTT
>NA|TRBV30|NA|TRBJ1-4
CAWSSGEKLFF
TGTGCCTGGAGTTCCGGTGAAAAACTGTTTTTT
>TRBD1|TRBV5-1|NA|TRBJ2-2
CASRPHPTGVANTGELFF
TGCGCCAGCAGGCCTCACCCGACAGGGGTCGCGAACACCGGGGAGCTGTTTTTT
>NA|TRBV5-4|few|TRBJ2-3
CASSSRETGAGDTQYF
TGTGCCAGCAGCTCGAGAGAGACGGGGGCCGGAGATACGCAGTATTTT
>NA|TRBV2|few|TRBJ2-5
CASSEGQYQETQYF
TGTGCCAGCTCCGAAGGGCAGTACCAAGAGACCCAGTACTTC
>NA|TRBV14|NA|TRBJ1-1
CASSVRQSPEAFF
TGTGCCAGCAGCGTTCGACAGAGCCCTGAAGCTTTCTTT
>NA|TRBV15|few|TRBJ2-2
CATSRAGITDTGELFF
TGTGCCACCAGCAGAGCCGGGATTACGGACACCGGGGAGCTGTTTTTT
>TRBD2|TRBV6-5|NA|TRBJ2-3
CASRGGIDTQYF
TGTGCCAGTCGCGGGGGGATAGATACGCAGTATTTT
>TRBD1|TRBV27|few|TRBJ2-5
CASSLSRQGETQYF
TGTGCCAGCAGTTTATCGAGACAGGGGGAGACCCAGTACTTC
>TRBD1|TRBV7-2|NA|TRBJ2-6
CASSKRQGAPGANVLTF
TGTGCCAGCAGCAAGAGACAGGGGGCGCCCGGGGCCAACGTCCTGACTTTC
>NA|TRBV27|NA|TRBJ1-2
CASSLGGNYGYTF
TGTGCCAGCAGTTTGGGCGGGAACTATGGCTACACCTTC
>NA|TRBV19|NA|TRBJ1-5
CASSAGRYSNQPQHF
TGTGCCAGTAGTGCCGGACGGTATAGCAATCAGCCCCAGCATTTT
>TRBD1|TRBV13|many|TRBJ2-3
CASSSGQGLGTQYF
TGTGCCAGCAGCTCGGGACAGGGTCTAGGTACGCAGTATTTT
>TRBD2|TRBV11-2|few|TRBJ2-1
CASSLVGGDYNEQFF
TGTGCCAGCAGCTTAGTCGGGGGGGACTACAATGAGCAGTTCTTC
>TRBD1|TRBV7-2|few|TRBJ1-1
CASSNRDRVGTEAFF
TGTGCCAGCAGCAACCGGGACAGGGTGGGCACTGAAGCTTTCTTT
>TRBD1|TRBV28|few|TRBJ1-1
CASSSTGAPTGTEAFF
TGTGCCAGCAGTTCAACAGGGGCCCCCACTGGGACTGAAGCTTTCTTT
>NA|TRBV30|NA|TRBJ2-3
CAWNRGFTDTQYF
TGTGCCTGGAATCGGGGGTTCACAGATACGCAGTATTTT
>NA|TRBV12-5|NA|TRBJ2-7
CASGLRGPWEQYF
TGTGCTAGTGGTTTGCGGGGTCCGTGGGAGCAGTACTTC
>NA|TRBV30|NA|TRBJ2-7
CAWIPRGRESIHEQYF
TGTGCCTGGATACCCCGGGGGCGGGAAAGTATCCACGAGCAGTACTTC
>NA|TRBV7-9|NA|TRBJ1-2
CASSLGSYGYTF
TGTGCCAGCAGCTTAGGGAGCTATGGCTACACCTTC
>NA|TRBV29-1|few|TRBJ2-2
CSTEEGTGELFF
TGCAGCACCGAAGAGGGCACCGGGGAGCTGTTTTTT
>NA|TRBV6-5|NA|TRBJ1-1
CASTPRWSLNTEAFF
TGTGCCAGCACCCCCCGGTGGTCACTGAACACTGAAGCTTTCTTT
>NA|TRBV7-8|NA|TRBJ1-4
CASSTLGGSGEKLFF
TGTGCCAGCAGCACTCTTGGGGGCAGTGGCGAAAAACTGTTTTTT
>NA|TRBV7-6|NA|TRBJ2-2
CASSPVNTGELFF
TGTGCCAGCAGCCCCGTTAACACCGGGGAGCTGTTTTTT
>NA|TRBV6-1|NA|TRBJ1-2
CASSLTGRQYGYTF
TGTGCCAGCAGTCTGACAGGAAGGCAGTATGGCTACACCTTC
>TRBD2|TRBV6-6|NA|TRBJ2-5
CASRILAGSQYF
TGTGCCAGCCGAATACTAGCGGGGTCCCAGTACTTC
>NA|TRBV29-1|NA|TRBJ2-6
CSATQGSSGANVLTF
TGCAGCGCCACCCAGGGTTCCAGTGGGGCCAACGTCCTGACTTTC
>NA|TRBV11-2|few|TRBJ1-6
CASSLDTLLSGPKEGSPLHF
TGTGCCAGCAGCTTAGACACTCTTCTTTCGGGACCTAAGGAGGGGTCACCCCTCCACTTT
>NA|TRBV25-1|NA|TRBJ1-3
CASSEYPPRAGNTIYF
TGTGCCAGCAGTGAATATCCCCCCAGGGCGGGAAACACCATATATTTT
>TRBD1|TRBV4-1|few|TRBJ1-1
CASSQAGGGRNVGTEAFF
TGCGCCAGCAGCCAAGCCGGAGGGGGCCGTAATGTTGGCACTGAAGCTTTCTTT
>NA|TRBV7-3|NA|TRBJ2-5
CASSTAREETQYF
TGTGCCAGCAGTACAGCGAGGGAAGAGACCCAGTACTTC